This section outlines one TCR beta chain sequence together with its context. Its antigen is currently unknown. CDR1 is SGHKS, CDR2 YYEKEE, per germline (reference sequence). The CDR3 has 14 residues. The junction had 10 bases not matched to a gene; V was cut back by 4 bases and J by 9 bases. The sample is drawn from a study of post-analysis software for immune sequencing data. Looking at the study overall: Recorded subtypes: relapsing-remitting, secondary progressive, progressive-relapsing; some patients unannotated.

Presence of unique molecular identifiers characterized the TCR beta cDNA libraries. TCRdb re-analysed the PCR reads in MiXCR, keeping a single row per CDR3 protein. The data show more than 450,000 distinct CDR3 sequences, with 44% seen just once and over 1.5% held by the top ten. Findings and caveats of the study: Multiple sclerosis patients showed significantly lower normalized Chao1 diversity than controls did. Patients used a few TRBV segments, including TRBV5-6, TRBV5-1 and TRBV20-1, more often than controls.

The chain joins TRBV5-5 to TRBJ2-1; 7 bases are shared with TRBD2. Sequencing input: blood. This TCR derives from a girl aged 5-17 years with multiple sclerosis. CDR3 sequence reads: CASSPGGTSGEQFF. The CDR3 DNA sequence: TGTGCCAGCAGCCCCGGGGGGACCAGCGGTGAGCAGTTCTTC.